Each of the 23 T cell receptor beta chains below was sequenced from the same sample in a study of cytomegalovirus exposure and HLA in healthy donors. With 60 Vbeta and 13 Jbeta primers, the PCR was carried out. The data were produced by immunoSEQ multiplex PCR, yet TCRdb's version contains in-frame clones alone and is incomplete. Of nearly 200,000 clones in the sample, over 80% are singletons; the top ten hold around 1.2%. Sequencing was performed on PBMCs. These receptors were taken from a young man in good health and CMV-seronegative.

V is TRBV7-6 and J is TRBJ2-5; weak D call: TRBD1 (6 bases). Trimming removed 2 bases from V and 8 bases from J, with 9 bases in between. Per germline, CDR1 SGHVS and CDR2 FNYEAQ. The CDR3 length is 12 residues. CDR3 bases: TGTGCCAGCAGCTTACAGGGGTCTACCCAGTACTTC. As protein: CASSLQGSTQYF.

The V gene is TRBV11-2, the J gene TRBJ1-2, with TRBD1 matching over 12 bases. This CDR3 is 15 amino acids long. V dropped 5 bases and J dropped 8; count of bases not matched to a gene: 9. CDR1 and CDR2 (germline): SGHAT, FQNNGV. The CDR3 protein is CASSPMGGTGGGYTF. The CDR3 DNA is TGTGCCAGCAGCCCCATGGGAGGGACAGGGGGCGGCTACACCTTC.

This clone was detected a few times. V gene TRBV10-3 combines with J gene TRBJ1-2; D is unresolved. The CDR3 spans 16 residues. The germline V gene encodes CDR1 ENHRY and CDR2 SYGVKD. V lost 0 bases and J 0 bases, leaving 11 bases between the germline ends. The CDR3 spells CAISESSSAANYGYTF. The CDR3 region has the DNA TGTGCCATCAGTGAGTCGTCCTCGGCGGCTAACTATGGCTACACCTTC.

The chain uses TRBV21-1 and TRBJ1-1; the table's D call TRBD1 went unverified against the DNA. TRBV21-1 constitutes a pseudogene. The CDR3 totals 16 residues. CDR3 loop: CASSNIKGGLNTEAFF. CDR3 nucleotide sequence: TGTGCCAGCAGCAATATCAAAGGGGGCCTGAACACTGAAGCTTTCTTT.

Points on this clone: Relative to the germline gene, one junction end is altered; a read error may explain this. For the CDR3, the DNA is TGTGCCTGGGCCGATACCGGGAAGGAGGATTTT. Amino acid sequence: CAWADTGKEDF. The rearrangement uses TRBV30 and TRBJ1-3; no firm D call. CDR3 length: 11 residues. The germline V gene encodes CDR1 GTSNPN and CDR2 SVGIG (reference sequence). Full variable domain (outside the CDR3, taken from reference TRBV30 and TRBJ1-3): SQTIHQWPATLVQPVGSPLSLECTVEGTSNPNLYWYRQAAGRGLQLLFYSVGIGQISSEVPQNLSASRPQDRQFILSSKKLLLSDSGFYLCAWADTGKEDFGEGSWLTVV.

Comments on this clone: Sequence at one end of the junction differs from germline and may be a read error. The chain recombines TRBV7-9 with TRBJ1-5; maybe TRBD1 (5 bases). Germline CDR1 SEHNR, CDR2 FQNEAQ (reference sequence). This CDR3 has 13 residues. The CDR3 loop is CSSSPGHNQPQHF. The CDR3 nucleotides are TGTTCCAGCAGCCCAGGGCACAATCAGCCCCAGCATTTT.

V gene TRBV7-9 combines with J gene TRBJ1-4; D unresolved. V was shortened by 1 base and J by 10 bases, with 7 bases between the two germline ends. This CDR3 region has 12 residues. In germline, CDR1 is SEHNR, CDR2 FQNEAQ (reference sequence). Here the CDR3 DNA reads TGTGCCAGCAGCTTAGGTCCGGGAAAACTGTTTTTT. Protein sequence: CASSLGPGKLFF.

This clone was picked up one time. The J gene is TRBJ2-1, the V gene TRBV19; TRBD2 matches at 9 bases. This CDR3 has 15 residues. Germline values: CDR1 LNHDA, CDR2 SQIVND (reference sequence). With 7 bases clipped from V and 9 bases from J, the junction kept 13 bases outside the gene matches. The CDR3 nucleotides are TGTGCCAGTACCGTTAGTACTAGCGGGCGGAGTGAGCAGTTCTTC. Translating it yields CASTVSTSGRSEQFF.

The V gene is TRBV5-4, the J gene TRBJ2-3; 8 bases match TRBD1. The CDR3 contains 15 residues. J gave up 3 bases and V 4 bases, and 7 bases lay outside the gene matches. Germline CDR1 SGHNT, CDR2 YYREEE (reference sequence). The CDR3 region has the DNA TGTGCCAGCAGCCCACGGACAGGGATGACAGATACGCAGTATTTT. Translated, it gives CASSPRTGMTDTQYF.

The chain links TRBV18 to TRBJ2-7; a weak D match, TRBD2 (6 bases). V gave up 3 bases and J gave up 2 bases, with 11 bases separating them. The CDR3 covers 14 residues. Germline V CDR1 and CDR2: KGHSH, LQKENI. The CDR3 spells CASSPTGTAYEQYF. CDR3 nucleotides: TGTGCCAGCTCACCTACCGGGACTGCCTACGAGCAGTACTTC.

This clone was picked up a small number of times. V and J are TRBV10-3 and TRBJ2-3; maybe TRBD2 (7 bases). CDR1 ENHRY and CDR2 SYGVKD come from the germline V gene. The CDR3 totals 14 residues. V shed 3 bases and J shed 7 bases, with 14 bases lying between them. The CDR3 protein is CAISDGGALNTQYF. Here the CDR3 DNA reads TGTGCCATCAGTGATGGGGGGGCATTGAATACGCAGTATTTT.

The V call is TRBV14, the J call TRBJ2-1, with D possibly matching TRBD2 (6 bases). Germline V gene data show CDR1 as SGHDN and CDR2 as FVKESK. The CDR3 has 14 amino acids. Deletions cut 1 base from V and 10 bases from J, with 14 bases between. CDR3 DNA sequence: TGTGCCAGCAGCCAAGTATTAGCGAGCGGGGAGCAGTTCTTC. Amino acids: CASSQVLASGEQFF.

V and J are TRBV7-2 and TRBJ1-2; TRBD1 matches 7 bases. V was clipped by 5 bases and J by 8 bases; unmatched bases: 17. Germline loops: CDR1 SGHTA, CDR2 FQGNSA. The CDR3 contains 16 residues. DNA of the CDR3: TGTGCCAGCAGCCCAACCACAGGGGACCTCCAAGGGGGCTACACCTTC. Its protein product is CASSPTTGDLQGGYTF.

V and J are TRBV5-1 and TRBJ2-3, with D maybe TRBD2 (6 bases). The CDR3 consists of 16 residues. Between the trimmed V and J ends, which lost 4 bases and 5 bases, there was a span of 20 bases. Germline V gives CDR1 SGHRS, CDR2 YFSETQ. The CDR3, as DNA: TGCGCCAGCAGCGAATCAATAGCGGAAGGGAAAGATACGCAGTATTTT. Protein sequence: CASSESIAEGKDTQYF.

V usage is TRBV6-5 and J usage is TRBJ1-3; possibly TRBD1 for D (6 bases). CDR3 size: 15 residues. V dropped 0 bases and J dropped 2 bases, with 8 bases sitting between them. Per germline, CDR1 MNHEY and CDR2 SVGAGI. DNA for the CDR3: TGTGCCAGCAGTTACTCTAGGACAGCTGGAAACACCATATATTTT. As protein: CASSYSRTAGNTIYF.

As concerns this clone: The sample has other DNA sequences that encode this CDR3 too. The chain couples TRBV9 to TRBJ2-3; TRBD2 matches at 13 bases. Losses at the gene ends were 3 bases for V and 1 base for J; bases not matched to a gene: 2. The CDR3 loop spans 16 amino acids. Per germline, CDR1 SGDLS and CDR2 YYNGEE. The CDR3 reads CASSAGTSGGTDTQYF. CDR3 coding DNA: TGTGCCAGCAGCGCGGGGACTAGCGGGGGCACAGATACGCAGTATTTT.

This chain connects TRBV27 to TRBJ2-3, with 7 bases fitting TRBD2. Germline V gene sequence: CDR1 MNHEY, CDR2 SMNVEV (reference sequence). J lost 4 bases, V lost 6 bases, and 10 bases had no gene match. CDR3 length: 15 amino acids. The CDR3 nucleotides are TGTGCCAGCAGCCTCCGAGCGGGGTGGGCAGATACGCAGTATTTT. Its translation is CASSLRAGWADTQYF.

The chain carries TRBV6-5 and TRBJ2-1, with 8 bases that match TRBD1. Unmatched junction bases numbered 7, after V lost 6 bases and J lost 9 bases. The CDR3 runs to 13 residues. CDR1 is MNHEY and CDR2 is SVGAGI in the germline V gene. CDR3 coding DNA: TGTGCCAGCAGCCGGACAGGGCTCACTGAGCAGTTCTTC. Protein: CASSRTGLTEQFF.

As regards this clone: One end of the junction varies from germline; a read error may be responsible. The CDR3 here is CAGRGAGQGPNEKLFF. In DNA, the CDR3 is TGTGCCGGCAGGGGGGCTGGGCAGGGCCCTAATGAAAAACTGTTTTTT. V gene TRBV2 combines with J gene TRBJ1-4, with 7 nucleotides matching TRBD1. The germline V gene encodes CDR1 SNHLY and CDR2 FYNNEI. This CDR3 has 16 residues.

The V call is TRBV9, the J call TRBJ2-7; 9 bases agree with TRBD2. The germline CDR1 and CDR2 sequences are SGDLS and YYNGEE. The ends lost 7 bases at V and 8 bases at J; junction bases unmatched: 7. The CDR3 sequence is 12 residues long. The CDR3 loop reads CASGGTSPKQYF. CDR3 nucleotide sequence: TGTGCCAGCGGAGGGACTAGCCCTAAGCAGTACTTC.

As DNA, the CDR3 is TGTGCCAGCACTTCGGGAAGGCGGCCTGGAAACACCATATATTTT. This codes for CASTSGRRPGNTIYF. The rearrangement uses TRBV7-2 and TRBJ1-3; unclear D gene. Deletions cut 7 bases from V and 2 bases from J, with 15 bases between. Germline CDR1 SGHTA, CDR2 FQGNSA. CDR3 length: 15 amino acids.

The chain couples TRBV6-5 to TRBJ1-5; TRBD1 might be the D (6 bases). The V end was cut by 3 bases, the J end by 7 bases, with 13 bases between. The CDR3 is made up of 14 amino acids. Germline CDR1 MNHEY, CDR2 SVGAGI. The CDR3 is CASSYRQGNQPQHF. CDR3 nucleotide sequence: TGTGCCAGCAGTTATCGTCAGGGGAACCAGCCCCAGCATTTT.

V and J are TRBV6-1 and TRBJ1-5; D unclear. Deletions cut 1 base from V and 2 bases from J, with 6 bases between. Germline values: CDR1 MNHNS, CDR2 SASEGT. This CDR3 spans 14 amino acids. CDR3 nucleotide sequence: TGTGCCAGCAGTGAAGTACCAGGCAATCAGCCCCAGCATTTT. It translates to CASSEVPGNQPQHF.